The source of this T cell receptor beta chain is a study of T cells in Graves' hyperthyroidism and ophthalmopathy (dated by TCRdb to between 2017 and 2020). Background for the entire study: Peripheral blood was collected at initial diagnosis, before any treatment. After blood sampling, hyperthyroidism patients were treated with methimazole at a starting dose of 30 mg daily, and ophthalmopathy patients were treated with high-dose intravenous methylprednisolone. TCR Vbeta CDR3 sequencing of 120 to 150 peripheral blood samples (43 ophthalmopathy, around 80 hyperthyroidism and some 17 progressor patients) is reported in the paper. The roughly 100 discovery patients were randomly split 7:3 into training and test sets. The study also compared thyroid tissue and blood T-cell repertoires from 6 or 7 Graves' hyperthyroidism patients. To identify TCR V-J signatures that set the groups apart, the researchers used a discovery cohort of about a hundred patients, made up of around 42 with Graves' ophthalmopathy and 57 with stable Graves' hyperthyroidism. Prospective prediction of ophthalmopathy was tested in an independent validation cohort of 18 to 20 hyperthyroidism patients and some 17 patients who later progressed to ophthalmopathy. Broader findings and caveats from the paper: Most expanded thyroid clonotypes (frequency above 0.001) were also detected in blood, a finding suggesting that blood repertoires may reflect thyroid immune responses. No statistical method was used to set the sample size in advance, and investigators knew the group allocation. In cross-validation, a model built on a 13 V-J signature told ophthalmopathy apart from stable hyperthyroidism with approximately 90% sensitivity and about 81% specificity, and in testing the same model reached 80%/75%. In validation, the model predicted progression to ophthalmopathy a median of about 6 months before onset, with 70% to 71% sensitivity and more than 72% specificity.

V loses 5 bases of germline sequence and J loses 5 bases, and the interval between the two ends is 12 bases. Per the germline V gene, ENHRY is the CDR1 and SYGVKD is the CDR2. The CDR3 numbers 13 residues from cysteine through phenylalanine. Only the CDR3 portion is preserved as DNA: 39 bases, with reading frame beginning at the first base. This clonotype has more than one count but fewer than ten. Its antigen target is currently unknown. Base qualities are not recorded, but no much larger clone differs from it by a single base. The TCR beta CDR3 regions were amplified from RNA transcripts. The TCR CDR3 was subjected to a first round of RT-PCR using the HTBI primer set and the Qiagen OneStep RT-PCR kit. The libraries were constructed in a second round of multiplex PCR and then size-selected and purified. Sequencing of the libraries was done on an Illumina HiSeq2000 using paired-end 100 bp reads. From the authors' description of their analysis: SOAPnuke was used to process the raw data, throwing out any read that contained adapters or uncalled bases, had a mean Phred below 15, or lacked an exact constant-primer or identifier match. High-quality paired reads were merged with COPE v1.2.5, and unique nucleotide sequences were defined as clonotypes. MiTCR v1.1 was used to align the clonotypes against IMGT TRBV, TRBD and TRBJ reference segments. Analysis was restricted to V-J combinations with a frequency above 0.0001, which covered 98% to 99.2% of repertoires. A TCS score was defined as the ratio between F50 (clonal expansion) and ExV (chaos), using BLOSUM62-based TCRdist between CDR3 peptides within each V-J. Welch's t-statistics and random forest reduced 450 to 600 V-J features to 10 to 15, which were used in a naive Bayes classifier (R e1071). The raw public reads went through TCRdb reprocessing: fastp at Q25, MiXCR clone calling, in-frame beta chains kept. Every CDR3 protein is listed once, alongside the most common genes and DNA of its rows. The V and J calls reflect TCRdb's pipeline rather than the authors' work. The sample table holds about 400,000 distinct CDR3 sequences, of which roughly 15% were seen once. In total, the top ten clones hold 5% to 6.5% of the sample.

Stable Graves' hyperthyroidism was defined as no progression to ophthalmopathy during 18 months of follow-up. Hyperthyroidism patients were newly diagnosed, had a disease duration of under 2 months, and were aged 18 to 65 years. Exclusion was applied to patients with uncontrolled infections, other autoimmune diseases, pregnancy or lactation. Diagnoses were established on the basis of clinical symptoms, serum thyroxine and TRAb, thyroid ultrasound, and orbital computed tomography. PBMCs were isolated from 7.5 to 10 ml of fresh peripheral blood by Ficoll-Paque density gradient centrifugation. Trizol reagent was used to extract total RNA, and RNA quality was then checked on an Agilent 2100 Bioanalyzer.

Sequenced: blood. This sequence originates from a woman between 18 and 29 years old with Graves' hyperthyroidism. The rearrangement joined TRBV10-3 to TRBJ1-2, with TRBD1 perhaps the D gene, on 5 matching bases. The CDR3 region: CAISLQDLYGYTF. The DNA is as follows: TGTGCCATCAGTTTACAGGATCTTTATGGCTACACCTTC.